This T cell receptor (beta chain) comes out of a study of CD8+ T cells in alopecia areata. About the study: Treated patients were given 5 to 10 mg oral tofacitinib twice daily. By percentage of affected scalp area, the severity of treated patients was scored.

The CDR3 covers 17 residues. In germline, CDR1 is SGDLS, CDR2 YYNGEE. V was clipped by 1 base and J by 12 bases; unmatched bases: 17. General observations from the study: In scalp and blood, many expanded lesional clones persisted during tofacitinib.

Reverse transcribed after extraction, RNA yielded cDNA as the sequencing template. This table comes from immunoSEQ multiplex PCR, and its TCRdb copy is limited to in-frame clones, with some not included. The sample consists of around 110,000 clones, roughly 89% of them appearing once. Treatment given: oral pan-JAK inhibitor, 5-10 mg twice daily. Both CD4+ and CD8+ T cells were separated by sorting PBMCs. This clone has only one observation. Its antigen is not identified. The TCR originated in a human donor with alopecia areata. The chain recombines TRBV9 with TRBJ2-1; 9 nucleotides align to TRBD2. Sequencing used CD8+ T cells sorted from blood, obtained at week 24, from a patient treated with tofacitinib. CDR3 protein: CASSVTPGTSSVEGQFF. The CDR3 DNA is TGTGCCAGCAGCGTAACCCCCGGGACTAGCAGTGTAGAGGGGCAGTTCTTC. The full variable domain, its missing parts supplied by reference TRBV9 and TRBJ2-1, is DSGVTQTPKHLITATGQRVTLRCSPRSGDLSVYWYQQSLDQGLQFLIQYYNGEERAKGNILERFSAQQFPDLHSELNLSSLELGDSALYFCASSVTPGTSSVEGQFFGPGTRLTVL.